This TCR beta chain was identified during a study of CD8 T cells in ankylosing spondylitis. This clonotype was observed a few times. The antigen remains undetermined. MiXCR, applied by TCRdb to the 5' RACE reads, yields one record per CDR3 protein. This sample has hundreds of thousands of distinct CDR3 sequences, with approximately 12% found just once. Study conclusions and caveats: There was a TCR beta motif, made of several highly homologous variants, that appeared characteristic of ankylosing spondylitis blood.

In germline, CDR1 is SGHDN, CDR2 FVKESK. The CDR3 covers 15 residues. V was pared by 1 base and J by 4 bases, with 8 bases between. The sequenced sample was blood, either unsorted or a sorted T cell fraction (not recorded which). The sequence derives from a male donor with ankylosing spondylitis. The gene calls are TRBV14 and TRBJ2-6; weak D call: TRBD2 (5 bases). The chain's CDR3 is CASSQVLAGANVLTF. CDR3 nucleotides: TGTGCCAGCAGCCAAGTTCTAGCCGGGGCCAACGTCCTGACTTTC.